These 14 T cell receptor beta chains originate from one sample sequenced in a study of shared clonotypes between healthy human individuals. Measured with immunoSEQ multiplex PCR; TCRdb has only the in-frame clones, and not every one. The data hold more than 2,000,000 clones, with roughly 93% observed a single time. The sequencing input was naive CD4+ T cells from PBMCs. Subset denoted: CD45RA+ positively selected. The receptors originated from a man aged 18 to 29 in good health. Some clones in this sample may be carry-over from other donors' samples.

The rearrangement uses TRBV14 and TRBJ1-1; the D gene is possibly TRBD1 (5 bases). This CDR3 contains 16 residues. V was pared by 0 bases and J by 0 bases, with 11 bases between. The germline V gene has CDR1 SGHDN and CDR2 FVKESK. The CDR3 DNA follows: TGTGCCAGCAGCCAAGATGTGCGGGGGGTGAACACTGAAGCTTTCTTT. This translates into CASSQDVRGVNTEAFF.

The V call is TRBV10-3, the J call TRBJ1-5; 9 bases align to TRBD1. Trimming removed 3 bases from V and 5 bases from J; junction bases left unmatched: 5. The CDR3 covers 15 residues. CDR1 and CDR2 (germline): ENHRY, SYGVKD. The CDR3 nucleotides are TGTGCCATCAGTGAAGTGGACAGGGGCGATCAGCCCCAGCATTTT. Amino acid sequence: CAISEVDRGDQPQHF.

The CDR3 DNA is TGCAGTGCTGTCGACAGTTATGAGCAGTTCTTC. This sequence encodes CSAVDSYEQFF. This chain links TRBV20-1 with TRBJ2-1, with TRBD1 as a possible D gene (5 bases). Trimming stripped 5 bases from V and 8 bases from J, with 10 bases between. CDR1 is DFQATT, CDR2 SNEGSKA, per germline (reference sequence). The CDR3 extends over 11 amino acids.

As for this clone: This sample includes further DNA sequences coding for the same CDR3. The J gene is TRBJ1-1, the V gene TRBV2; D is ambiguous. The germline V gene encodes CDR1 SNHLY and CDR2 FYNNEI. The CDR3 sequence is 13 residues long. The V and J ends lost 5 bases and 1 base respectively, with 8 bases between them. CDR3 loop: CASSYRGNTEAFF. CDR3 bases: TGTGCCAGCAGTTACCGGGGGAACACTGAAGCTTTCTTT.

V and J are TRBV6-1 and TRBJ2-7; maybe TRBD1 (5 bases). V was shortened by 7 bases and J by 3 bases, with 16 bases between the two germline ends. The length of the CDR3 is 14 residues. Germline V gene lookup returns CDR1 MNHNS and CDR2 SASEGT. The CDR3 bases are TGTGCCAGCATTATCTGGCACAGGAACTACGAGCAGTACTTC. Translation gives CASIIWHRNYEQYF.

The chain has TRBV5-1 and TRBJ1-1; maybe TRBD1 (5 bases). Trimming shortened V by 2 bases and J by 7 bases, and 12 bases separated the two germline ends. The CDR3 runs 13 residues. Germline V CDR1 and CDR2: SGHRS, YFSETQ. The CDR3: CASSLPGRHEAFF. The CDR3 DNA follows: TGCGCCAGCAGCTTACCGGGACGCCATGAAGCTTTCTTT. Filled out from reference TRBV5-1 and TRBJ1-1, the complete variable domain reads KAGVTQTPRYLIKTRGQQVTLSCSPISGHRSVSWYQQTPGQGLQFLFEYFSETQRNKGNFPGRFSGRQFSNSRSEMNVSTLELGDSALYLCASSLPGRHEAFFGQGTRLTVV.

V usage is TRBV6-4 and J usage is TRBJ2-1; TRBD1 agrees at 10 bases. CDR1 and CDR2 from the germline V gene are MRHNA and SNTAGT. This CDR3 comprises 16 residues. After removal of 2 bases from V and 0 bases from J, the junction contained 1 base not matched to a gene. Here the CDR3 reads CASSDRDRGSYNEQFF. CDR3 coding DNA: TGTGCCAGCAGTGACAGGGACAGGGGCTCCTACAATGAGCAGTTCTTC.

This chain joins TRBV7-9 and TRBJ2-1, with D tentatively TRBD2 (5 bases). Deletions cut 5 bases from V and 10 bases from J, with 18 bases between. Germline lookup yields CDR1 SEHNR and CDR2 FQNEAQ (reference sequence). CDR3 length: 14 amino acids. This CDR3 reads CASSQEAKVGEQFF. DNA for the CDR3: TGTGCCAGCAGCCAGGAGGCAAAAGTAGGCGAGCAGTTCTTC.

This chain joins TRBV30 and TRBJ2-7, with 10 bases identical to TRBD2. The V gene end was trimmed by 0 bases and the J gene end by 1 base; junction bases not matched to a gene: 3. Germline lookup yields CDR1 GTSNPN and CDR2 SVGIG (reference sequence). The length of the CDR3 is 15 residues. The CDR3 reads CAWSVAGGQSYEQYF. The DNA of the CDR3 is TGTGCCTGGAGTGTAGCGGGAGGGCAATCCTACGAGCAGTACTTC.

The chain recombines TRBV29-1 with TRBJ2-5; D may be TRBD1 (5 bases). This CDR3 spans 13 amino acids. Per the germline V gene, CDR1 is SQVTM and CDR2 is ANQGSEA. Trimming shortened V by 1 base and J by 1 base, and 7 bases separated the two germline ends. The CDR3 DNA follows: TGCAGCGTTGAAGGGGGCATCCAAGAGACCCAGTACTTC. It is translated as CSVEGGIQETQYF.

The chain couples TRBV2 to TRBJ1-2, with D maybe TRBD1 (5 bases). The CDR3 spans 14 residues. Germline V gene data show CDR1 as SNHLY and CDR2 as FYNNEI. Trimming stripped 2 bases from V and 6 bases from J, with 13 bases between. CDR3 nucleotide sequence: TGTGCCAGCAGTGAACTCTCCAGGGCCAATGGCTACACCTTC. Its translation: CASSELSRANGYTF.

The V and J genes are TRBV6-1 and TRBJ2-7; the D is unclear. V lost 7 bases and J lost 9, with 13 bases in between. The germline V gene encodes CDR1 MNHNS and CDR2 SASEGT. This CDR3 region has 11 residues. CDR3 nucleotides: TGTGCCAGCATGATATATTTTGGGCAGTACTTC. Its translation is CASMIYFGQYF.

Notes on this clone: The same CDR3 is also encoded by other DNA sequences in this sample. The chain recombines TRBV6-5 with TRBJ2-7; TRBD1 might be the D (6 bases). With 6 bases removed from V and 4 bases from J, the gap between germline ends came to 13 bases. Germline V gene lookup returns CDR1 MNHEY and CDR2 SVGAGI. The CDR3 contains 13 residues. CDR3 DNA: TGTGCCAGCAGACAGGGCCAAGGTTACGAGCAGTACTTC. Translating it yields CASRQGQGYEQYF.

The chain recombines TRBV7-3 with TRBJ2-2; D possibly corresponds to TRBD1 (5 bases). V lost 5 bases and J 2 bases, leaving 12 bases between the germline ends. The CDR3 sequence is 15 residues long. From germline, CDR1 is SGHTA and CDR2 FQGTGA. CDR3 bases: TGTGCCAGCAGCCGTGACAGCCGAAACACCGGGGAGCTGTTTTTT. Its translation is CASSRDSRNTGELFF.